This entry is about one T cell receptor beta chain. Germline CDR1 is SGHRS and CDR2 is YFSETQ. The V and J ends lost 3 bases and 2 bases respectively, with 5 bases between them. This CDR3 has 13 residues. These data belong to a study of blood T cell repertoires in COVID-19. The method was immunoSEQ multiplex PCR; TCRdb's version includes in-frame clones alone and lacks a portion of them. The sample gives about 270,000 clones, 86% of which show up once; over 7.5% is in the top ten. The sequencing input was peripheral blood. The TCR originated in a middle-aged man who had recovered from COVID-19. V and J are TRBV5-1 and TRBJ2-2, with D hard to call. Here the CDR3 DNA reads TGCGCCAGCAGCTCCAAAAACACCGGGGAGCTGTTTTTT. It yields the protein CASSSKNTGELFF.